This T cell receptor (beta chain) derives from a study of vaccination and CD4 T cells after COVID-19. Study context: Two of the convalescents were Hispanic, and the group consisted of six males and four females. Every culture used as a control got a CEFX pool, an HIV-1 Nef pool, or no peptide.

Study-level results: Within the convalescent patients, spike mono-reactivity was found in 304 of 307 vaccine-specific clones.

A note on this clonotype: Its target is not known.

Treatment described: roughly 10-day PBMC culture with coronavirus spike peptide pools or control peptides (ViraFEST assay). The CDR3 has 13 amino acids. The V end was cut by 2 bases, the J end by 5 bases, with 12 bases between. From germline, CDR1 is DFQATT and CDR2 SNEGSKA (reference sequence). Oncomine TCR Beta short-read sequencing was applied to DNA from cultured CD4+ T cells. It was cultured CD4+ T cells from which genomic DNA was extracted. TCRdb fed the PCR reads into MiXCR, producing one record per CDR3 protein. Of approximately 20,000 distinct CDR3 sequences listed, more than 70% were seen once; the top ten hold over 15%.

The specimen comprised CD4+ T cells from blood, cultured in vitro, sampled after SARS-CoV-2 vaccination. This chain joins TRBV20-1 and TRBJ2-5; weak D call: TRBD1 (6 bases). This TCR was recovered from a human donor who received a COVID-19 vaccine. CDR3 DNA: TGCAGTGCTAGACAGGGGTTCAGGGAGACCCAGTACTTC. It is translated as CSARQGFRETQYF.